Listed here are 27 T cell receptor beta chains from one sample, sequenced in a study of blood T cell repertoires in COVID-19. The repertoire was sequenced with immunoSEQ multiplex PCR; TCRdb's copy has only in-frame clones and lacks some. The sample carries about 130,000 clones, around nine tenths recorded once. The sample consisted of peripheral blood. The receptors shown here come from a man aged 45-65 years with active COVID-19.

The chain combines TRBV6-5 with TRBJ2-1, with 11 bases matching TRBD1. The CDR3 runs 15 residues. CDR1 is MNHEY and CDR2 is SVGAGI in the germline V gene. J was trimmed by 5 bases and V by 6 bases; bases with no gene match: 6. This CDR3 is CASRRDRGFHNEQFF. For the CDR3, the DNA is TGTGCCAGCAGACGGGACAGGGGGTTCCACAATGAGCAGTTCTTC.

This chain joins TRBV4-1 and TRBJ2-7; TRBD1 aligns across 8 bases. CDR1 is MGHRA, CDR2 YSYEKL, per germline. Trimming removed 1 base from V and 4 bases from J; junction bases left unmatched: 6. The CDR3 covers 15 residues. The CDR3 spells CASSQVVRGLYEQYF. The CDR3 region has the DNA TGCGCCAGCAGCCAAGTGGTCAGGGGGCTGTACGAGCAGTACTTC.

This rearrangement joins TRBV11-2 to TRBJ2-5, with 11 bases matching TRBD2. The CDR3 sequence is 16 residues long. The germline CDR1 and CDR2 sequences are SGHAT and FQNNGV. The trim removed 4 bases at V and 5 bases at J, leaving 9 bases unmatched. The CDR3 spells CASSSPWTSGLETQYF. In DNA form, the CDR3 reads TGTGCCAGCAGCTCACCATGGACTAGCGGGCTGGAGACCCAGTACTTC.

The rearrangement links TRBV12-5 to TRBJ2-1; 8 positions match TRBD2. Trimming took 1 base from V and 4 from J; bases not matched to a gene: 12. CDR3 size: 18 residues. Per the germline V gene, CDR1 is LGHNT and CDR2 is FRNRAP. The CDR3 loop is CASGLAQRSGGPYNEQFF. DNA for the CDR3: TGTGCTAGTGGTTTGGCCCAACGAAGCGGGGGCCCGTACAATGAGCAGTTCTTC.

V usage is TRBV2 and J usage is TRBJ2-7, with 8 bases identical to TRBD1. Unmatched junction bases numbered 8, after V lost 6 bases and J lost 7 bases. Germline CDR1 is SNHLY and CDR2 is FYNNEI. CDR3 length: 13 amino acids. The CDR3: CASSVTGVWEQYV. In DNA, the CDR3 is TGTGCCAGCAGCGTGACAGGGGTGTGGGAGCAGTACGTC.

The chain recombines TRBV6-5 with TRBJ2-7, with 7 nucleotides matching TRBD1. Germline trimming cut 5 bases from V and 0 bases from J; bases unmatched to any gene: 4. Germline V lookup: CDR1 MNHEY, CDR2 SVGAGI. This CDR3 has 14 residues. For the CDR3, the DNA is TGTGCCAGCAGTAGAGGGGGCAGCTCCTACGAGCAGTACTTC. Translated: CASSRGGSSYEQYF.

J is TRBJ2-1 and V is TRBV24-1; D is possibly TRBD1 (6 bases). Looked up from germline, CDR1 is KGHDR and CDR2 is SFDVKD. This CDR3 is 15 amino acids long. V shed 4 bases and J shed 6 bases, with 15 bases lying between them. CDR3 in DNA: TGTGCCACCAGTGAATCCGGCAGGGGCCGCAATGAGCAGTTCTTC. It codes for CATSESGRGRNEQFF.

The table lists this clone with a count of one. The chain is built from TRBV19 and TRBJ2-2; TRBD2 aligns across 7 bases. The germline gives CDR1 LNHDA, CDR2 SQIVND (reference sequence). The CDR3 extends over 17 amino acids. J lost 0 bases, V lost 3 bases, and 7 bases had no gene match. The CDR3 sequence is CASSISRTSANTGELFF. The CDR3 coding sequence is TGTGCCAGTAGTATTTCCCGGACTAGTGCGAACACCGGGGAGCTGTTTTTT.

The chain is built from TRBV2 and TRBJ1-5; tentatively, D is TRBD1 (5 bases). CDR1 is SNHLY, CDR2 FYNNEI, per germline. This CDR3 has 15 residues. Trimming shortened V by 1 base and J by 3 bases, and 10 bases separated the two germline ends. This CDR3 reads CASSEGRANNQPQHF. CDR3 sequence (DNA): TGTGCCAGCAGTGAAGGCAGGGCAAACAATCAGCCCCAGCATTTT.

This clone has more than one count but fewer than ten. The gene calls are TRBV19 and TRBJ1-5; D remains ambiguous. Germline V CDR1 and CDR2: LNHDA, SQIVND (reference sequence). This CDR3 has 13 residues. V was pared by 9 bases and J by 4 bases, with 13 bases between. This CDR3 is CASRMGRNQPQHF. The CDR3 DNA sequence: TGTGCCAGCCGCATGGGCAGAAATCAGCCCCAGCATTTT.

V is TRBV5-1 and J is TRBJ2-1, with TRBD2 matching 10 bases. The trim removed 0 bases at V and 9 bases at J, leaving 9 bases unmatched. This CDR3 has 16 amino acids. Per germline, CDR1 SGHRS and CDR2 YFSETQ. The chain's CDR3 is CASSLGSQRGGSEQFF. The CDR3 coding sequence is TGCGCCAGCAGCTTGGGGTCCCAGCGGGGGGGCAGTGAGCAGTTCTTC.

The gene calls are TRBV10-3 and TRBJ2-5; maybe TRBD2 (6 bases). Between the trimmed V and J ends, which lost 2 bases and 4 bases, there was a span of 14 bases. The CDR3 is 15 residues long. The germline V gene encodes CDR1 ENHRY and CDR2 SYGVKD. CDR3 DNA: TGTGCCATCAGTGAGGAAGTGGGGGGACGAGAGACCCAGTACTTC. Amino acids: CAISEEVGGRETQYF.

The CDR3, as DNA: TGTGCCAGCAGCACAGGGACCGGAAACACCATATATTTT. As protein: CASSTGTGNTIYF. The chain joins TRBV12-3 or TRBV12-4 to TRBJ1-3, with TRBD1 as a possible D gene (6 bases). The CDR3 contains 13 residues. The V end was cut by 6 bases, the J end by 4 bases, with 10 bases between.

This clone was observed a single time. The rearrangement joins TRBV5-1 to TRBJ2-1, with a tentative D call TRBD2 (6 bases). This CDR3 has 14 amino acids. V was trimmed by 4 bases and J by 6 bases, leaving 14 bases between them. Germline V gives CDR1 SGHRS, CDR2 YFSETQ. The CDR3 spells CASSPTAGSNEQFF. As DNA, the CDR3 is TGCGCCAGCAGCCCAACTGCCGGGAGCAATGAGCAGTTCTTC.

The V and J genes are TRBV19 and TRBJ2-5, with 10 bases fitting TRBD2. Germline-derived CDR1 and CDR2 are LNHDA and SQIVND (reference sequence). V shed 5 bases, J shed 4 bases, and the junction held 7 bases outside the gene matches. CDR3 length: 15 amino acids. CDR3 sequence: CASSQGLARAETQYF. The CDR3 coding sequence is TGTGCCAGTAGTCAGGGACTAGCGAGGGCAGAGACCCAGTACTTC.

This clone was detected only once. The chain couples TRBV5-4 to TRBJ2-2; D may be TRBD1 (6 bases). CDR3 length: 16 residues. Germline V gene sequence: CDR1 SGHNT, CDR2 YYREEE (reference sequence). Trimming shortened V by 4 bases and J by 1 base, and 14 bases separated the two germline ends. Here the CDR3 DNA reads TGTGCCAGCAGCACCGACAGGATACTGAACACCGGGGAGCTGTTTTTT. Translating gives CASSTDRILNTGELFF.

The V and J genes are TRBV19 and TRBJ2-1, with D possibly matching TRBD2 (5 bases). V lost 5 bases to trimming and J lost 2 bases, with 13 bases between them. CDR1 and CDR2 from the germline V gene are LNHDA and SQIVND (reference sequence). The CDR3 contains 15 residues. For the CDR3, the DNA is TGTGCCAGTAGTCCCGAGGGTAGTACCTACAATGAGCAGTTCTTC. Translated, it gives CASSPEGSTYNEQFF. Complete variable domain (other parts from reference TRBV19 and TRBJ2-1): DGGITQSPKYLFRKEGQNVTLSCEQNLNHDAMYWYRQDPGQGLRLIYYSQIVNDFQKGDIAEGYSVSREKKESFPLTVTSAQKNPTAFYLCASSPEGSTYNEQFFGPGTRLTVL.

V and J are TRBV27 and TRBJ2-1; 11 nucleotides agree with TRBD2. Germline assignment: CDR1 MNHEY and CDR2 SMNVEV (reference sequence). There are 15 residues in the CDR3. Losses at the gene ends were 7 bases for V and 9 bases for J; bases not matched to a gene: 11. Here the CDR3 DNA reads TGTGCCAGCATCTTGATAGCGGGGGGGCCGAGTGAGCAGTTCTTC. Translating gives CASILIAGGPSEQFF.

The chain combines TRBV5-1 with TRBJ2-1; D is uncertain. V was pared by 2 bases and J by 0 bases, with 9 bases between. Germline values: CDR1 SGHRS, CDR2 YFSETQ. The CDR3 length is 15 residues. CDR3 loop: CASSFRLDSYNEQFF. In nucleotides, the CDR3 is TGCGCCAGCAGCTTTCGACTGGACTCCTACAATGAGCAGTTCTTC.

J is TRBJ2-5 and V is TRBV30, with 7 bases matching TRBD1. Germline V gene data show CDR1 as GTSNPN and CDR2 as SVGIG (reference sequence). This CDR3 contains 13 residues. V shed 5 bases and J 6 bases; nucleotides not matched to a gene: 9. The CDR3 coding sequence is TGTGCCTGGGAGAGACAGGGTATCAAGACCCAGTACTTC. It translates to CAWERQGIKTQYF.

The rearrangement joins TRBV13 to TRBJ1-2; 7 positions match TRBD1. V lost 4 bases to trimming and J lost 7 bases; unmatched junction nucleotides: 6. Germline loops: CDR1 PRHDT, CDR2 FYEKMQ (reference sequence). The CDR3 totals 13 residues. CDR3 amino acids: CASSSDRELGYTF. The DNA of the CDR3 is TGTGCCAGCAGCTCCGACAGGGAGCTTGGCTACACCTTC.

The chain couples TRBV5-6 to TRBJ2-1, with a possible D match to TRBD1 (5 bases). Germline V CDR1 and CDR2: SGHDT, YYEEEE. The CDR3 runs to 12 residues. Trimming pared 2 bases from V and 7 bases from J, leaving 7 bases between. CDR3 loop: CASSFNRNEQFF. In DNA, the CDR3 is TGTGCCAGCAGCTTCAACAGGAATGAGCAGTTCTTC.

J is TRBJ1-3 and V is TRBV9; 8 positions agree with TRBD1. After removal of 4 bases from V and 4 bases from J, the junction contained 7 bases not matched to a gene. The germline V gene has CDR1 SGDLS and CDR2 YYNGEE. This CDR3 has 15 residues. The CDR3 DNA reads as TGTGCCAGCAGCCCCAGACAGGGGCCGGGAAACACCATATATTTT. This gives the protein CASSPRQGPGNTIYF.

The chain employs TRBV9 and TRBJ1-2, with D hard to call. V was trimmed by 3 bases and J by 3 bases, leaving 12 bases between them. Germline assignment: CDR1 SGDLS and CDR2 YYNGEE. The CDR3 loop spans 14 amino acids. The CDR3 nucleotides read TGTGCCAGCAGCGCAGATGTTTCTTACTATGGCTACACCTTC. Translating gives CASSADVSYYGYTF.

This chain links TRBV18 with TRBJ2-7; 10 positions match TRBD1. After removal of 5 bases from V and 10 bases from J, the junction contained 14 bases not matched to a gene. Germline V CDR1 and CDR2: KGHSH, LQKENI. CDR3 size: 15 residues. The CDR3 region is CASSYLSSGTGEQYV. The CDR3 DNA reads TGTGCCAGCTCATATTTGTCTTCCGGGACAGGGGAACAGTACGTC.

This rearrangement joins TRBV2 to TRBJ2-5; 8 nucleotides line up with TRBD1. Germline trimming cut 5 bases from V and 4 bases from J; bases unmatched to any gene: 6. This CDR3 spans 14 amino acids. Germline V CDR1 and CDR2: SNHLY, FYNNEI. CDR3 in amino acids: CASSYRTGTETQYF. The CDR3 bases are TGTGCCAGCAGTTATCGGACAGGGACAGAGACCCAGTACTTC.

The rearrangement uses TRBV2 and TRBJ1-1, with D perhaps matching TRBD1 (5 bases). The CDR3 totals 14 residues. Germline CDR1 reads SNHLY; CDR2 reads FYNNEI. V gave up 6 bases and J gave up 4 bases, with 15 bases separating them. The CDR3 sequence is CASRLKGEATEAFF. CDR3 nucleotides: TGTGCCAGCAGACTTAAAGGGGAGGCCACTGAAGCTTTCTTT.